The next 18 T cell receptor beta chains were all read from a single sample in a study of T cells in Graves' hyperthyroidism and ophthalmopathy. There were TCR beta CDR3 regions amplified from RNA transcripts. TCR CDR3 regions were first amplified by RT-PCR with HTBI primers. TCRdb re-called the multiplex PCR reads with MiXCR, one entry per CDR3 protein. The sample contains 640,000 or so distinct CDR3 sequences, approximately 15% of which appear only once. Sequences were obtained from blood. Receptors were obtained from a woman under 30 with Graves' ophthalmopathy.

This clonotype was seen many times. The chain employs TRBV18 and TRBJ2-7, with 8 bases lining up with TRBD2. Germline trimming cut 6 bases from V and 7 bases from J; bases unmatched to any gene: 14. The CDR3 loop spans 15 amino acids. Germline V gene sequence: CDR1 KGHSH, CDR2 LQKENI. CDR3 nucleotide sequence: TGTGCCAGCTCGGCTAGCGGGTTTTCACGGGAGGAGCAGTACTTC. Amino acid sequence: CASSASGFSREEQYF.

This clonotype was seen many times. The chain links TRBV7-2 to TRBJ2-2, with D unresolved. Per the germline V gene, CDR1 is SGHTA and CDR2 is FQGNSA. The CDR3 sequence is 15 residues long. Between the trimmed V and J ends, which lost 2 bases and 4 bases, there was a span of 11 bases. CDR3 sequence reads: CASSLLRSRTGELFF. The CDR3 DNA follows: TGTGCCAGCAGCTTATTGCGGTCGCGCACCGGGGAGCTGTTTTTT.

The gene calls are TRBV27 and TRBJ2-7; 9 bases align to TRBD2. The CDR3 spans 14 residues. CDR1 MNHEY and CDR2 SMNVEV come from the germline V gene (reference sequence). After removal of 6 bases from V and 0 bases from J, the junction contained 3 bases not matched to a gene. As DNA, the CDR3 is TGTGCCAGCAGGGCGGGAGGGGTCTCCTACGAGCAGTACTTC. It translates to CASRAGGVSYEQYF.

On this clonotype itself: One base away lies a much larger clone, so this may be a sequencing read error. The J gene is TRBJ1-5, the V gene TRBV28, with D maybe TRBD1 (6 bases). Per germline, CDR1 MDHEN and CDR2 SYDVKM. The CDR3 loop spans 16 amino acids. This CDR3 reads CASSPRGSVSNRPQHF. The CDR3 DNA reads as TGTGCCAGCAGTCCCAGGGGTTCGGTGAGCAATCGGCCCCAGCATTTT.

Many counts were recorded for this clonotype. J is TRBJ2-1 and V is TRBV3-1, with 13 bases matching TRBD2. The CDR3 is 16 amino acids. CDR1 LGHDT and CDR2 YNNKEL come from the germline V gene (reference sequence). The V gene end was trimmed by 4 bases and the J gene end by 6 bases; junction bases not matched to a gene: 6. This chain's CDR3 is CASSLGLAGAFNEQFF. CDR3 bases: TGTGCCAGCAGCCTTGGACTAGCGGGAGCCTTCAATGAGCAGTTCTTC.

The chain is built from TRBV7-9 and TRBJ2-7; 13 bases agree with TRBD2. This CDR3 has 16 amino acids. Per the germline V gene, CDR1 is SEHNR and CDR2 is FQNEAQ (reference sequence). V lost 6 bases, J lost 0 bases, and 5 bases stayed unmatched. CDR3 region: CASSELAGGSSYEQYF. The CDR3 nucleotides are TGTGCCAGCAGTGAACTAGCGGGAGGGAGCTCCTACGAGCAGTACTTC.

This clonotype was detected a few times. A clone one base away is much larger, so this may be a read error. This chain joins TRBV27 and TRBJ2-1; 9 bases line up with TRBD2. Germline loops: CDR1 MNHEY, CDR2 SMNVEV (reference sequence). The CDR3 is 16 residues long. The ends lost 2 bases at V and 6 bases at J; junction bases unmatched: 8. This chain's CDR3 is CASSLGGGRALNEQFF. Here the CDR3 DNA reads TGTGCCAGCAGTTTAGGCGGCGGGAGGGCCCTCAATGAGCAGTTCTTC.

This chain links TRBV19 with TRBJ2-7; 7 bases agree with TRBD1. J was trimmed by 7 bases and V by 5 bases; bases with no gene match: 11. Germline values: CDR1 LNHDA, CDR2 SQIVND (reference sequence). The CDR3 contains 14 residues. CDR3 amino acids: CASSVGTDSGEQYF. Written as DNA, the CDR3 is TGTGCCAGTAGTGTCGGGACAGATTCGGGGGAGCAGTACTTC.

This clonotype was observed at least ten times. This chain connects TRBV4-3 to TRBJ2-1; 7 bases match TRBD2. The CDR3 is 16 residues long. Germline V gives CDR1 LGHNA, CDR2 YSLEER. J gave up 5 bases and V 4 bases, and 11 bases lay outside the gene matches. The DNA for the CDR3 is TGCGCCAGCAGCCCACAAATAGCGGGCGGAAACAATGAGCAGTTCTTC. Its protein is CASSPQIAGGNNEQFF.

The table lists this clonotype with many counts. This chain joins TRBV10-3 and TRBJ2-1, with unresolved D. V lost 1 base and J lost 0, with 10 bases in between. Germline lookup yields CDR1 ENHRY and CDR2 SYGVKD. This CDR3 has 16 residues. The CDR3 reads CAISELSRNSYNEQFF. In DNA, the CDR3 is TGTGCCATCAGTGAGTTAAGCCGGAACTCCTACAATGAGCAGTTCTTC.

Notes on this clonotype: This may come from a read error, since a much larger clone is one base off. The V call is TRBV7-9, the J call TRBJ2-7; D gene uncertain. The CDR3 is made up of 14 amino acids. Germline V gene data show CDR1 as SEHNR and CDR2 as FQNEAQ (reference sequence). The CDR3 DNA reads TGTGCCAGCATCTTAGTTGGCTCGCACTACGAGCAGTACTTC. Translated, it gives CASILVGSHYEQYF. Full variable domain (outside the CDR3, taken from reference TRBV7-9 and TRBJ2-7): DTGVSQNPRHKITKRGQNVTFRCDPISEHNRLYWYRQTLGQGPEFLTYFQNEAQLEKSRLLSDRFSAERPKGSFSTLEIQRTEQGDSAMYLCASILVGSHYEQYFGPGTRLTVT.

Comment on this clonotype: A much larger clone differs by one base, so this may be a read error. The chain links TRBV28 to TRBJ2-5, with 7 positions matching TRBD1. The CDR3 has 15 amino acids. In germline, CDR1 is MDHEN, CDR2 SYDVKM. CDR3 region: CASSPDRDHQGTQYF. DNA of the CDR3: TGTGCCAGCAGCCCCGACAGGGACCACCAAGGGACCCAGTACTTC.

This clonotype came up many times. The rearrangement links TRBV29-1 to TRBJ2-3; 9 bases map to TRBD2. Germline CDR1 reads SQVTM; CDR2 reads ANQGSEA. V lost 3 bases and J lost 1; bases outside the gene matches: 2. CDR3 size: 14 residues. CDR3 DNA sequence: TGCAGCGTTGATGCGGGAGGGGGCACAGATACGCAGTATTTT. Its translation: CSVDAGGGTDTQYF.

This clonotype was picked up a small number of times. The genes are TRBV5-6 and TRBJ1-4; D remains unclear. The germline V gene has CDR1 SGHDT and CDR2 YYEEEE. The CDR3 extends over 14 amino acids. Trimming took off 4 bases at V and 4 bases at J, with 11 bases between the two ends. CDR3 DNA sequence: TGTGCCAGCAGCGGGCCGGGCCTTAATGAAAAACTGTTTTTT. It specifies CASSGPGLNEKLFF.

This clonotype came up a few times. The CDR3, as DNA: TGTGCCAGTAAGGACAGGGGACCACGGGGTAATTCACCCCTCCACTTT. Protein: CASKDRGPRGNSPLHF. The chain employs TRBV12-3 or TRBV12-4 and TRBJ1-6, with 9 bases lining up with TRBD1. V trimming: 9 bases; J trimming: 6 bases; junction bases outside the gene matches: 12. The CDR3 runs 16 residues.

This clonotype was counted many times. V usage is TRBV27 and J usage is TRBJ2-7; 9 nucleotides agree with TRBD2. Germline V gene data show CDR1 as MNHEY and CDR2 as SMNVEV (reference sequence). With V trimmed by 6 bases and J by 2 bases, 5 bases remained unmatched. The CDR3 totals 14 residues. The CDR3 sequence: CASRYRTSAYEQYF. The CDR3, as DNA: TGTGCCAGCAGATATCGGACTAGCGCCTACGAGCAGTACTTC.

This clonotype was picked up many times. The V call is TRBV6-1, the J call TRBJ1-1, with no clear D. The CDR3 is 16 amino acids. Germline CDR1 is MNHNS and CDR2 is SASEGT. V was pared by 7 bases and J by 1 base, with 19 bases between. The CDR3 loop reads CASTPFHSRRNTEAFF. In DNA form, the CDR3 reads TGTGCCAGCACCCCTTTCCACTCCCGGCGGAACACTGAAGCTTTCTTT.

This clonotype was observed many times. The chain employs TRBV12-3 or TRBV12-4 and TRBJ1-1; D remains unclear. The CDR3 runs to 15 residues. V lost 8 bases, J lost 4 bases, and 20 bases lay in between. CDR3 DNA: TGTGCCAGCCATAGGACCTTGAAAGTAAGCACTGAAGCTTTCTTT. This gives the protein CASHRTLKVSTEAFF.